At least ten counts were recorded for the clone carrying this T cell receptor beta chain. Time point denoted: patch test 3, about 24 weeks after DPC sensitization. Described treatment: therapeutic diphenylcyclopropenone sensitization with weekly scalp DPC. This entry belongs to a study of human T cells and chemical hapten exposure. In TCRdb, the RACE reads were re-called with MiXCR into one record per CDR3 protein. The table lists tens of thousands of distinct CDR3 sequences, over 4.5% of them singletons. Germline loops: CDR1 SGDLS, CDR2 YYNGEE. V trimming: 0 bases; J trimming: 5 bases; junction bases outside the gene matches: 5. This CDR3 is built from 15 residues.

The TCR was taken from a man younger than 45 with alopecia areata. Some clones in this sample may be carry-over from other donors' samples. V gene TRBV9 combines with J gene TRBJ2-3, with TRBD2 matching over 8 bases. The input for sequencing was whole blood, taken in connection with sensitization to the hapten diphenylcyclopropenone (DPC). The CDR3 bases are TGTGCCAGCAGCGTAGTCGGGGGGGGCCAAGATACGCAGTATTTT. This encodes CASSVVGGGQDTQYF.